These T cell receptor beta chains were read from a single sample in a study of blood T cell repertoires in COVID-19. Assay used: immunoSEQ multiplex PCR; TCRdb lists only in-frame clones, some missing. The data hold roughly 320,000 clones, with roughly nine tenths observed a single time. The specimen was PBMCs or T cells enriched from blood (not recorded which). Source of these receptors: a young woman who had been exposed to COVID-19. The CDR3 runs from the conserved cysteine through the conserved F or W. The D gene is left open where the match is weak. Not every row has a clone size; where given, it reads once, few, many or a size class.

CDR3 DNA: TGTGCCAGTAGCTTACAGGGCAGCAATCAGCCCCAGCATTTT; CDR3 protein: CASSLQGSNQPQHF; clone size: NA; V gene: TRBV19; J gene: TRBJ1-5; D gene: NA
CDR3 DNA: TGTGCCAGCAGCTTGGGACAGGTTGGTCATGGCTACACCTTC; CDR3 protein: CASSLGQVGHGYTF; clone size: few; V gene: TRBV7-8; J gene: TRBJ1-2; D gene: TRBD1
CDR3 DNA: TGTGCCAGCAGGAGGGCCGACAGGAACTATGGCTACACCTTC; CDR3 protein: CASRRADRNYGYTF; clone size: NA; V gene: TRBV5-4; J gene: TRBJ1-2; D gene: NA
CDR3 DNA: TGTGCCAGCAGCCAAGATGGCTGGGCTAGCGGGGGGGCCAGTGAGCAGTTCTTC; CDR3 protein: CASSQDGWASGGASEQFF; clone size: NA; V gene: TRBV4-2; J gene: TRBJ2-1; D gene: TRBD2
CDR3 DNA: TGTGCCAGCAGCCTGACTAGCGGGGGTCGGGATACGCAGTATTTT; CDR3 protein: CASSLTSGGRDTQYF; clone size: NA; V gene: TRBV3-1/TRBV3-2; J gene: TRBJ2-3; D gene: TRBD2
CDR3 DNA: TGCGCCAGCAGCCAGGTTAGACCGGGACAGGGGAACCCTGAAGCTTTCTTT; CDR3 protein: CASSQVRPGQGNPEAFF; clone size: NA; V gene: TRBV4-1; J gene: TRBJ1-1; D gene: TRBD1
CDR3 DNA: TGTGCCAGCATGGCGGACAGGACCTACACTGAAGCTTTCTTT; CDR3 protein: CASMADRTYTEAFF; clone size: NA; V gene: TRBV7-2; J gene: TRBJ1-1; D gene: TRBD1
CDR3 DNA: TGCGCCAGCAGCCAAGTGCACAGGGACGAAAAACTGTTTTTT; CDR3 protein: CASSQVHRDEKLFF; clone size: NA; V gene: TRBV4-1; J gene: TRBJ1-4; D gene: NA
CDR3 DNA: TGTGCAAGTCGCTCAAAGGTGACTAGCGGTCTTTGGGAGCAGTACTTC; CDR3 protein: CASRSKVTSGLWEQYF; clone size: NA; V gene: TRBV12-2; J gene: TRBJ2-7; D gene: NA
CDR3 DNA: TGTGCCAGTAGTATCAACTATGAGCAGTTCTTC; CDR3 protein: CASSINYEQFF; clone size: few; V gene: TRBV19; J gene: TRBJ2-1; D gene: NA
CDR3 DNA: TGTGCCAGTAGTACCAGACAGGTTTGGAATCAGCCCCAGCATTTT; CDR3 protein: CASSTRQVWNQPQHF; clone size: NA; V gene: TRBV19; J gene: TRBJ1-5; D gene: NA
CDR3 DNA: TGTGCCAGCAGCCCTTCGACAGGAGCGGACACTGAAGCTTTCTTT; CDR3 protein: CASSPSTGADTEAFF; clone size: once; V gene: TRBV5-6; J gene: TRBJ1-1; D gene: NA
CDR3 DNA: TGTGCCAGCAGCTTAGGTGTACAGCCAGAGACCCAGTACTTC; CDR3 protein: CASSLGVQPETQYF; clone size: NA; V gene: TRBV7-2; J gene: TRBJ2-5; D gene: NA
CDR3 DNA: TGTGCCAGCAGCCAAGTAACAGGGGGCTATGGCTACACCTTC; CDR3 protein: CASSQVTGGYGYTF; clone size: NA; V gene: TRBV14; J gene: TRBJ1-2; D gene: TRBD1
CDR3 DNA: TGTGCCAGCAGCCAAGGTCCTAGCGCTCAAAGCTCCTACAATGAGCAGTTCTTC; CDR3 protein: CASSQGPSAQSSYNEQFF; clone size: NA; V gene: TRBV4-2; J gene: TRBJ2-1; D gene: NA
CDR3 DNA: TGTGCCAGCAGCGCAGGGGGCGCCTATGGCTACACCTTC; CDR3 protein: CASSAGGAYGYTF; clone size: NA; V gene: TRBV7-6; J gene: TRBJ1-2; D gene: TRBD1
CDR3 DNA: TGTGCCAGCAGCATGGGACAGAAAAGGGAGCTGTTTTTT; CDR3 protein: CASSMGQKRELFF; clone size: NA; V gene: TRBV7-9; J gene: TRBJ2-2; D gene: TRBD1
CDR3 DNA: TGTGCCAGCAGTGAAGCGTTTGAGAGTGAAGCTTTCTTT; CDR3 protein: CASSEAFESEAFF; clone size: NA; V gene: TRBV6-1; J gene: TRBJ1-1; D gene: NA
CDR3 DNA: TGTGCCAGCAAGGCAGGGGCAACGGATACGCAGTATTTT; CDR3 protein: CASKAGATDTQYF; clone size: once; V gene: TRBV7-9; J gene: TRBJ2-3; D gene: NA
CDR3 DNA: TGTGCCAGCAGCGGAGGGCAGGGTATCTATGGCTACACCTTC; CDR3 protein: CASSGGQGIYGYTF; clone size: NA; V gene: TRBV11-3; J gene: TRBJ1-2; D gene: NA
CDR3 DNA: TGCGCCAGCAGCCAAGGACTAGCGGGGGCCGATATGCCCCACGAGCAGTACTTC; CDR3 protein: CASSQGLAGADMPHEQYF; clone size: NA; V gene: TRBV4-1; J gene: TRBJ2-7; D gene: TRBD2
CDR3 DNA: TGTGCCAGCAAATCCGACGGAGCGAACACCGGGGAGCTGTTTTTT; CDR3 protein: CASKSDGANTGELFF; clone size: NA; V gene: TRBV6-5; J gene: TRBJ2-2; D gene: NA
CDR3 DNA: TGTGCCAGCAGTGGCCAGACAGATACGCAGTATTTT; CDR3 protein: CASSGQTDTQYF; clone size: NA; V gene: TRBV2; J gene: TRBJ2-3; D gene: NA
CDR3 DNA: TGTGCCAGCAGCCTGTGGGGCCTACCCTCCTACGAGCAGTACTTC; CDR3 protein: CASSLWGLPSYEQYF; clone size: NA; V gene: TRBV5-4; J gene: TRBJ2-7; D gene: NA
CDR3 DNA: TGTGCCAGCAGCTCCGGCGGGGCAGGAAATTCACCCCTCCACTTT; CDR3 protein: CASSSGGAGNSPLHF; clone size: NA; V gene: TRBV5-5; J gene: TRBJ1-6; D gene: NA
CDR3 DNA: TGTGCCAGCAGTGAAGGGGGACAGGGGGCAATTCATGGCTACACCTTC; CDR3 protein: CASSEGGQGAIHGYTF; clone size: NA; V gene: TRBV6-1; J gene: TRBJ1-2; D gene: TRBD1
CDR3 DNA: TGTGCCAGCACCTCAGCGGGGGTCTCTGGAAACACCATATATTTT; CDR3 protein: CASTSAGVSGNTIYF; clone size: NA; V gene: TRBV7-9; J gene: TRBJ1-3; D gene: NA
CDR3 DNA: TGTGCCAGCACCCCCGGGACAGCGAACACTGAAGCTTTCTTT; CDR3 protein: CASTPGTANTEAFF; clone size: NA; V gene: TRBV6-5; J gene: TRBJ1-1; D gene: TRBD1
CDR3 DNA: TGCGCCAGCAGTCTCTCGCCTAATGCGGAAACTCATGGCTACACCTTC; CDR3 protein: CASSLSPNAETHGYTF; clone size: NA; V gene: TRBV5-1; J gene: TRBJ1-2; D gene: NA
CDR3 DNA: TGTGCCAGCAGTGAGGCGGGCCAACCTGGAAACACCATATATTTT; CDR3 protein: CASSEAGQPGNTIYF; clone size: once; V gene: TRBV6-1; J gene: TRBJ1-3; D gene: NA
CDR3 DNA: TGTGCCAGCAGCTGGGGGACAGTGAACACTGAAGCTTTCTTT; CDR3 protein: CASSWGTVNTEAFF; clone size: NA; V gene: TRBV7-8; J gene: TRBJ1-1; D gene: TRBD1
CDR3 DNA: TGCGCCAGCAGCCGAGGGAAAGCGGGCATGAACACCGGGGAGCTGTTTTTT; CDR3 protein: CASSRGKAGMNTGELFF; clone size: NA; V gene: TRBV4-1; J gene: TRBJ2-2; D gene: NA
CDR3 DNA: TGTGCCAGCAGCTTAAGGGCACAGGGGGGCGAGACCCAGTACTTC; CDR3 protein: CASSLRAQGGETQYF; clone size: NA; V gene: TRBV7-9; J gene: TRBJ2-5; D gene: TRBD1
CDR3 DNA: TGTGCCAGCAGCTTTTGGGCGACAGGGGACCACAATGAGCAGTTCTTC; CDR3 protein: CASSFWATGDHNEQFF; clone size: NA; V gene: TRBV7-9; J gene: TRBJ2-1; D gene: TRBD1
CDR3 DNA: TGTGCCAGCAGACCCAGGGGGGTTTATGGCTACACCTTC; CDR3 protein: CASRPRGVYGYTF; clone size: NA; V gene: TRBV7-2; J gene: TRBJ1-2; D gene: TRBD1
CDR3 DNA: TGCGCCAGCAGCCAAGATCAGGCTAGCGGGACGAGCGGTACAGATACGCAGTATTTT; CDR3 protein: CASSQDQASGTSGTDTQYF; clone size: NA; V gene: TRBV4-3; J gene: TRBJ2-3; D gene: TRBD2
CDR3 DNA: TGTGCCAGCGGGACTCCCGGTACCGGGGAGCTGTTTTTT; CDR3 protein: CASGTPGTGELFF; clone size: NA; V gene: TRBV6-4; J gene: TRBJ2-2; D gene: NA
CDR3 DNA: TGTGCCAGCAGCCCGGGGACAGGGGACCCCTGGAGTGAGCAGTACTTC; CDR3 protein: CASSPGTGDPWSEQYF; clone size: NA; V gene: TRBV7-2; J gene: TRBJ2-7; D gene: TRBD1
CDR3 DNA: TGTGCCAGCAGCTTAGTAGCGGGGGGGTTCTACGAGCAGTACTTC; CDR3 protein: CASSLVAGGFYEQYF; clone size: NA; V gene: TRBV7-8; J gene: TRBJ2-7; D gene: TRBD2
CDR3 DNA: TGTGCCAGCAGCTTAGAGGGCAGGGCTAACTATGGCTACACCTTC; CDR3 protein: CASSLEGRANYGYTF; clone size: NA; V gene: TRBV7-6; J gene: TRBJ1-2; D gene: NA
CDR3 DNA: TGTGCCAGTAGCCGGCGACAGGGCTCCTACGAGCAGTACTTC; CDR3 protein: CASSRRQGSYEQYF; clone size: NA; V gene: TRBV19; J gene: TRBJ2-7; D gene: TRBD1
CDR3 DNA: TGCGCCAGCAGCTTGGGCGGGACTCACCCTAACGGGGAGCAGTTCTTC; CDR3 protein: CASSLGGTHPNGEQFF; clone size: NA; V gene: TRBV5-1; J gene: TRBJ2-1; D gene: NA
CDR3 DNA: TGTGCCAGCAGCTTTGTAGGACAGGGGTTTACAGATACGCAGTATTTT; CDR3 protein: CASSFVGQGFTDTQYF; clone size: NA; V gene: TRBV5-4; J gene: TRBJ2-3; D gene: TRBD1
CDR3 DNA: TGTGCCAGCAGCTTGAGCGGGGACCAGTACTTC; CDR3 protein: CASSLSGDQYF; clone size: NA; V gene: TRBV5-4; J gene: TRBJ2-7; D gene: TRBD2
CDR3 DNA: TGTGCCACCAGTGTCCTTGAGCGGGGTACGCAGTATTTT; CDR3 protein: CATSVLERGTQYF; clone size: NA; V gene: TRBV24-1; J gene: TRBJ2-3; D gene: TRBD2
CDR3 DNA: TGTGCCAGCAGCTTAGCGACAGGGTTTGGAGAAAAACTGTTTTTT; CDR3 protein: CASSLATGFGEKLFF; clone size: NA; V gene: TRBV7-6; J gene: TRBJ1-4; D gene: TRBD1
CDR3 DNA: TGTGCCAGCAGCTGGGGCGGGACCCCATCTTCTGTTCAGTACTTC; CDR3 protein: CASSWGGTPSSVQYF; clone size: NA; V gene: TRBV5-4; J gene: TRBJ2-4; D gene: NA
CDR3 DNA: TGTGCCAGCAGCCCTCAGTACGGGGGGGCAAGGGGAAACACCATATATTTT; CDR3 protein: CASSPQYGGARGNTIYF; clone size: NA; V gene: TRBV7-6; J gene: TRBJ1-3; D gene: NA
CDR3 DNA: TGTGCCAGCAGTTACCTTCGGGGGTCACCCAATGAGCAGTTCTTC; CDR3 protein: CASSYLRGSPNEQFF; clone size: NA; V gene: TRBV6-5; J gene: TRBJ2-1; D gene: NA
CDR3 DNA: TGCGCCAGCAGCCAAGGAACTACGGGGCGCGGGGGGGCAGATCGTGCAGATACGCAGTATTTT; CDR3 protein: CASSQGTTGRGGADRADTQYF; clone size: once; V gene: TRBV4-1; J gene: TRBJ2-3; D gene: TRBD2
CDR3 DNA: TGCAGCGTTGCCAGAAACACTGAAGCTTTCTTT; CDR3 protein: CSVARNTEAFF; clone size: once; V gene: TRBV29-1; J gene: TRBJ1-1; D gene: NA